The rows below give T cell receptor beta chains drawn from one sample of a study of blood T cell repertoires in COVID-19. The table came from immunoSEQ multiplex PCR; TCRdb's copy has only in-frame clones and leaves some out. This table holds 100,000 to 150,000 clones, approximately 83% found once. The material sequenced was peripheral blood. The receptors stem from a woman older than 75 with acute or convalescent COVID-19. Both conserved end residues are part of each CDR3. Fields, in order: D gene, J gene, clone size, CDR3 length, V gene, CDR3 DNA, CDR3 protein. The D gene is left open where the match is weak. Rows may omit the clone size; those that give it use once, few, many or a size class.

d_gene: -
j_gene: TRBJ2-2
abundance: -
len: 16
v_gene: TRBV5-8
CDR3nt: TGTGCCAGCAGCTTGGAAAGGGGAACGAACACCGGGGAGCTGTTTTTT
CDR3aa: CASSLERGTNTGELFF

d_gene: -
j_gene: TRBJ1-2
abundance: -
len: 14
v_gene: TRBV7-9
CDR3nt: TGTGCCAGCAGCTTAGGATCGGGATGGGATGGCTACACCTTC
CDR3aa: CASSLGSGWDGYTF

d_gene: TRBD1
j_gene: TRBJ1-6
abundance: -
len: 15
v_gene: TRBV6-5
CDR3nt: TGTGCCAGCACTCCATCCGGGACAGCTTATTCACCCCTCCACTTT
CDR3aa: CASTPSGTAYSPLHF

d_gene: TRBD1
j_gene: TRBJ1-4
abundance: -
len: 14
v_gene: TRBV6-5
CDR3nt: TGTGCCAGCAGTCCCGGGACAGGGAATGAAAAACTGTTTTTT
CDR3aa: CASSPGTGNEKLFF

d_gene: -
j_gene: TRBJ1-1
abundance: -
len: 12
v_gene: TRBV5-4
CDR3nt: TGTGCCAGCAGCTCCGACAGAGCTGAAGCTTTCTTT
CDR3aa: CASSSDRAEAFF

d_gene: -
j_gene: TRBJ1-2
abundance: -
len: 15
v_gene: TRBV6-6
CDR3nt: TGTGCCAGCACCTCGGGAGGGCGGGGAGATTATGGCTACACCTTC
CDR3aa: CASTSGGRGDYGYTF

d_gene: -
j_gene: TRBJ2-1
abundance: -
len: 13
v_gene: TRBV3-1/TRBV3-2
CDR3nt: TGTGCCAGCAGCCAAGTTTCCGGAACTAAGCAGTTCTTC
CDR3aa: CASSQVSGTKQFF

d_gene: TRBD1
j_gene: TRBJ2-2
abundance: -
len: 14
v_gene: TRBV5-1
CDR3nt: TGCGCCACCTCACCACAGGGGGTAGTCGGGGAGCTGTTTTTT
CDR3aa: CATSPQGVVGELFF

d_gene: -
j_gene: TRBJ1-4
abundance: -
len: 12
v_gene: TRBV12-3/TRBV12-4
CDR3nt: TGTGCCAGCAGTCTCCGAGATGAAAAACTGTTTTTT
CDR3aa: CASSLRDEKLFF

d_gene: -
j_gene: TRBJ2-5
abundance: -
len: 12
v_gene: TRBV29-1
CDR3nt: TGCAGCGTGACCGGGAGCCAAGAGACCCAGTACTTC
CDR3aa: CSVTGSQETQYF

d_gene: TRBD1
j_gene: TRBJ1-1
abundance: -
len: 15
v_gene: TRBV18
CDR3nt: TGTGCCAGCTCACCCCAACAGGGGCAGGGAACTGAAGCTTTCTTT
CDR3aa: CASSPQQGQGTEAFF

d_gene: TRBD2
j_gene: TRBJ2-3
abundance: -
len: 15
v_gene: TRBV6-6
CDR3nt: TGTGCCAGCAGACCTAGCGGGGGGAGCACAGATACGCAGTATTTT
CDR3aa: CASRPSGGSTDTQYF

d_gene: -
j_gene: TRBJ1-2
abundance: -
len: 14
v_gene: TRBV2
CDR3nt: TGTGCCAGCTCATACCGCGAGGGGGACTATGGCTACACCTTC
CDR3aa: CASSYREGDYGYTF

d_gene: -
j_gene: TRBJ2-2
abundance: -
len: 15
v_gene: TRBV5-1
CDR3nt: TGCGCCAGCAGCTTGCGCAGGGGGGACACCGGGGAGCTGTTTTTT
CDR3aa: CASSLRRGDTGELFF

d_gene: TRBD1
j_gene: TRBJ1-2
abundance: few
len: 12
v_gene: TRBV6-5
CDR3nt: TGTGCCAGCAGGACAGGGGAGCATGGCTACACCTTC
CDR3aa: CASRTGEHGYTF

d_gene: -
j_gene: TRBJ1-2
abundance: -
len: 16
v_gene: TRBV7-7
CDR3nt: TGTGCTAGCAGCCCAAAGGGGGGGCCAGAAAACTATGGCTACACCTTC
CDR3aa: CASSPKGGPENYGYTF

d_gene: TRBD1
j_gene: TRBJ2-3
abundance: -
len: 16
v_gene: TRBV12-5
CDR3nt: TGTGCTAGTGGTTTGGGCTACGGGACAGGGCAAGATACGCAGTATTTT
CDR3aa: CASGLGYGTGQDTQYF

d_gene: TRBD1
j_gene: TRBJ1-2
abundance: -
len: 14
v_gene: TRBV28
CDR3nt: TGTGCCAGCAGTAAAGGACAGGGGAGCTATGGCTACACCTTC
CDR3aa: CASSKGQGSYGYTF

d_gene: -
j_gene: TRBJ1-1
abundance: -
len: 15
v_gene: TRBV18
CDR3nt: TGTGCCAGCTCACCACCCGGGAAGAGTGACACTGAAGCTTTCTTT
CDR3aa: CASSPPGKSDTEAFF

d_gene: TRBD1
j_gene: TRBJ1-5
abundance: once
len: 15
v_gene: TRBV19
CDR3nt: TGTGCCAGTAGTATTGTTAGGACAGGGGGTCAGCCCCAGCATTTT
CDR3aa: CASSIVRTGGQPQHF

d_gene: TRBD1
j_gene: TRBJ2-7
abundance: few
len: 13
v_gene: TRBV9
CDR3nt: TGTGCCAGCAGCGTAGCTGACAGGGAAAAGCAGTACTTC
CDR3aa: CASSVADREKQYF

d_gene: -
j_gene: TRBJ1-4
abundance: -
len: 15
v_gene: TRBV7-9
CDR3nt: TGTGCCAGCAGCCCTAAGAGAAATAGTAATGAAAAACTGTTTTTT
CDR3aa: CASSPKRNSNEKLFF

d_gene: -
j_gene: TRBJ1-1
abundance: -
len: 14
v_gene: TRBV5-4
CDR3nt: TGTGCCAGCAGCTTGCCTACAGGGTACACTGAAGCTTTCTTT
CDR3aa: CASSLPTGYTEAFF

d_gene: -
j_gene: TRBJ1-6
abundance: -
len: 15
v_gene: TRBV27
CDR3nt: TGTGCCAGCAGTTTAAACCTGGGGGCGGACTCACCCCTCCACTTT
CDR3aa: CASSLNLGADSPLHF

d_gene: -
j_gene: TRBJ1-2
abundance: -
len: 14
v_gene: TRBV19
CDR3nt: TGTGCCAGTAGTCCCGACAGGTTTAACTATGGCTACACCTTC
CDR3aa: CASSPDRFNYGYTF

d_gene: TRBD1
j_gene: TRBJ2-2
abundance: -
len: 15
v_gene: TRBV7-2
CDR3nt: TGTGCCAGCAGCTACCACAGGGGGAACACCGGGGAGCTGTTTTTT
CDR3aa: CASSYHRGNTGELFF

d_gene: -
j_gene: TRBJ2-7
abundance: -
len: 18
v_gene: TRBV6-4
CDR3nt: TGTGCCAGCAGTGACCGGGGGACGGTCCCTAGTAGCGCCTACGAGCAGTACTTC
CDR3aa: CASSDRGTVPSSAYEQYF

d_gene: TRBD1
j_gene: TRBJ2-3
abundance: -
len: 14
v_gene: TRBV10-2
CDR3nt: TGCGCCAGCAGGGACAGGATACGTACAGATACGCAGTATTTT
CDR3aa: CASRDRIRTDTQYF

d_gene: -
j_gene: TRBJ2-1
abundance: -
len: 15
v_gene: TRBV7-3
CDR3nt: TGTGCCAGCAGCCCCGTCGGGGTCGAATACAATGAGCAGTTCTTC
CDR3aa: CASSPVGVEYNEQFF

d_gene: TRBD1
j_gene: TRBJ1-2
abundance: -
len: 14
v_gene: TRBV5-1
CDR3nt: TGCGCCAGCAGCTGGGGACAGGCCATGGGAGGCTACACCTTC
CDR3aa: CASSWGQAMGGYTF

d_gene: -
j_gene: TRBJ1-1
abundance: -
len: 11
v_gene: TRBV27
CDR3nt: TGTGCCAGCAAAAAGGGGGGGGCAGCTTTCTTT
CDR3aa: CASKKGGAAFF

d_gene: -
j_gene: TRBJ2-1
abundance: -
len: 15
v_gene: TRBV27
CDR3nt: TGTGCCAGCAGTTTAGGCGCCGGGGGGCGGTATGAGCAGTTCTTC
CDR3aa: CASSLGAGGRYEQFF

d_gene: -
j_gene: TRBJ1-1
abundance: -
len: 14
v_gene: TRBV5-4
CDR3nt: TGTGCCAGCAGACCGGACAGAATGAACACTGAAGCTTTCTTT
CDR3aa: CASRPDRMNTEAFF

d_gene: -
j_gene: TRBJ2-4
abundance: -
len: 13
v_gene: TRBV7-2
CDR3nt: TGTGCAGCAGCTCCTGAAGGGGGAAACATTCAGTACTTC
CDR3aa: CAAAPEGGNIQYF

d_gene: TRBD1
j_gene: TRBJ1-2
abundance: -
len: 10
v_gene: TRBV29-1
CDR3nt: TGCAGCGTTCCCTCGGACAGGCTCACCTTC
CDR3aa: CSVPSDRLTF

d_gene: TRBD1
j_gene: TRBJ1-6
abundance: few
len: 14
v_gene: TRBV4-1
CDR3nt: TGCGCCAGCAGTCTGGACAGGGTTATTTCACCCCTCCACTTT
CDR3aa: CASSLDRVISPLHF

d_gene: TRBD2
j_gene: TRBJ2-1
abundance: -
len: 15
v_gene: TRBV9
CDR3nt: TGTGCCAGCAGCGTATCTAGCGGGGGGTTCAATGAGCAGTTCTTC
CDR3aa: CASSVSSGGFNEQFF

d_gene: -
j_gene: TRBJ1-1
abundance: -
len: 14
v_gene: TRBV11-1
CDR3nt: TGTGCCAGCAGCTTAGCGAAGAACAGCCCTGAAGCTTTCTTT
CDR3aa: CASSLAKNSPEAFF

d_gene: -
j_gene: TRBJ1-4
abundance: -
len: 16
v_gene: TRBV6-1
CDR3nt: TGTGCCAGCAGTGACCAGGGGAGTTTGCCTAATGAAAAACTGTTTTTT
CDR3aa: CASSDQGSLPNEKLFF

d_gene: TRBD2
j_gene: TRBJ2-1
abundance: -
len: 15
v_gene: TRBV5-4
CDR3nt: TGTGCCAGCAGCTTTGCTAGCGGGGGGCGTAATGAGCAGTTCTTC
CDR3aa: CASSFASGGRNEQFF

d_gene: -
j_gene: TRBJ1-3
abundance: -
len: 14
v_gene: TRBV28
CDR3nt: TGTGCCAGCAATTACGGGGGCTCTGGAAACACCATATATTTT
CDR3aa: CASNYGGSGNTIYF

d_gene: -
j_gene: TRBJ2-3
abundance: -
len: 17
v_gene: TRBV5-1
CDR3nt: TGCGCCAGCAGTTTCCTCTCAGGGCCCTATCAGGCAGATACGCAGTATTTT
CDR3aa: CASSFLSGPYQADTQYF